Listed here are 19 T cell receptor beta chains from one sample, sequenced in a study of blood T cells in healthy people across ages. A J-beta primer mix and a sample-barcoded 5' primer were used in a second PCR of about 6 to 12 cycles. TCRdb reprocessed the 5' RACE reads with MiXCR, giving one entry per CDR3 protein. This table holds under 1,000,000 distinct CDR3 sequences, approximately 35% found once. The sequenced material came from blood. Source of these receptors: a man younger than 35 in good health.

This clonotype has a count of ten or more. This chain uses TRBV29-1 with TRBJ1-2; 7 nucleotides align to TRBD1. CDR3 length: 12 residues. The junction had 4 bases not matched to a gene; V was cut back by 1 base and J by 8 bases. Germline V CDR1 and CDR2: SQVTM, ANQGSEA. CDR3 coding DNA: TGCAGCGTTGAAGGACAGGGATCCGGCTACACCTTC. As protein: CSVEGQGSGYTF.

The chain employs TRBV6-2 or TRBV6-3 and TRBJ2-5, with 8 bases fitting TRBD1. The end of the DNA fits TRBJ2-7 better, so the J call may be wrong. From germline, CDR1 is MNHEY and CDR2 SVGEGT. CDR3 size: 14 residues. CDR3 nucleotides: TGTGCCAGCAGCTCAGACAGGGGTAATTACGAGCAGTACTTC. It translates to CASSSDRGNYEQYF.

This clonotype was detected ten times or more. This chain's CDR3 is CSARDGDSTDTQYF. CDR3 nucleotides: TGCAGTGCTAGAGATGGTGACAGCACAGATACGCAGTATTTT. The chain couples TRBV20-1 to TRBJ2-3, with D unresolved. This CDR3 contains 14 residues. Germline V gives CDR1 DFQATT, CDR2 SNEGSKA (reference sequence). V was clipped by 0 bases and J by 0 bases, with 7 bases between them.

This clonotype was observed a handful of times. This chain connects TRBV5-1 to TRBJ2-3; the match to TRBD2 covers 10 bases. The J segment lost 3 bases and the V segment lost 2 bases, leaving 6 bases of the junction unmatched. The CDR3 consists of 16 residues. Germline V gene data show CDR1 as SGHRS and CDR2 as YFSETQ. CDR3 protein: CASSLDSGGPTDTQYF. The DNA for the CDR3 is TGCGCCAGCAGCTTAGATAGCGGGGGGCCAACAGATACGCAGTATTTT.

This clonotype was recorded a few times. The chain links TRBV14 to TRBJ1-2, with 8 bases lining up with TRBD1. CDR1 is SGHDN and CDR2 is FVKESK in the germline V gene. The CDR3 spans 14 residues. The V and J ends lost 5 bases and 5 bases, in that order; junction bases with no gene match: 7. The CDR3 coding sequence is TGTGCCAGCAGCACCGGGACAGGCTTTTATGGCTACACCTTC. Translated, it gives CASSTGTGFYGYTF.

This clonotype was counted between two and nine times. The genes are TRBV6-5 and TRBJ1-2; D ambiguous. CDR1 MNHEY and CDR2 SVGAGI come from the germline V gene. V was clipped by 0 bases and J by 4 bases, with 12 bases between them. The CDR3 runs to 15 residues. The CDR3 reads CASSYSRGPGYGYTF. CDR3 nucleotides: TGTGCCAGCAGTTACTCGAGAGGGCCCGGCTATGGCTACACCTTC.

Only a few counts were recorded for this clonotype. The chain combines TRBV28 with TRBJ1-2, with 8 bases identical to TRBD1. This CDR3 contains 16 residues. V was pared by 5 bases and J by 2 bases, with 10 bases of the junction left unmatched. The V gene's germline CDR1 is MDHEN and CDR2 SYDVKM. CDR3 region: CASSLLIRQGNYGYTF. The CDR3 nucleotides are TGTGCCAGCAGTCTATTGATTCGACAGGGGAACTATGGCTACACCTTC.

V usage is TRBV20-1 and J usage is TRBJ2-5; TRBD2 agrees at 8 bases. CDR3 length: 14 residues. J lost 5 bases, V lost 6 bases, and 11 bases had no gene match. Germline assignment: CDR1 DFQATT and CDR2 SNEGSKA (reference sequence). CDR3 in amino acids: CSAPATGGCETQYF. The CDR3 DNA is TGCAGTGCCCCCGCGACGGGGGGGTGTGAGACCCAGTACTTC.

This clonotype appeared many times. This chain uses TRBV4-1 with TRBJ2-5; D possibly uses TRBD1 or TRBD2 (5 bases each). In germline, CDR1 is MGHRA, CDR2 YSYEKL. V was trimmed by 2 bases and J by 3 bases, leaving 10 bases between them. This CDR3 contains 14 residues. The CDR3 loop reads CASSQSGTKETQYF. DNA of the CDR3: TGCGCCAGCAGCCAAAGTGGGACCAAAGAGACCCAGTACTTC.

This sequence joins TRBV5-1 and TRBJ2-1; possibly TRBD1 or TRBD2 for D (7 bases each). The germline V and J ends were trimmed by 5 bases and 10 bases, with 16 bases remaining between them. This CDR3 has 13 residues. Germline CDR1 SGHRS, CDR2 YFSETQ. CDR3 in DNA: TGCGCCAGCAGGCCGACCAGGGGGGGCGAGCAGTTCTTC. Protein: CASRPTRGGEQFF.

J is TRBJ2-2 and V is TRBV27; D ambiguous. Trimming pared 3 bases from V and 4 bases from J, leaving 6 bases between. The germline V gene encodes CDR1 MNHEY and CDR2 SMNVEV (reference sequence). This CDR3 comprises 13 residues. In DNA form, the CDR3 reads TGTGCCAGCAGTTTGAGTTTCACCGGGGAGCTGTTTTTT. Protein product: CASSLSFTGELFF.

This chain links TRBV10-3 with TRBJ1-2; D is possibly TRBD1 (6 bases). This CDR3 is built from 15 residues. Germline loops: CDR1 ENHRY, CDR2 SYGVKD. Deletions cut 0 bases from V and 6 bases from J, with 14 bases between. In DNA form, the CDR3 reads TGTGCCATCAGTGAGTCGGGGGCAGTAGTCCATGGCTACACCTTC. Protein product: CAISESGAVVHGYTF.

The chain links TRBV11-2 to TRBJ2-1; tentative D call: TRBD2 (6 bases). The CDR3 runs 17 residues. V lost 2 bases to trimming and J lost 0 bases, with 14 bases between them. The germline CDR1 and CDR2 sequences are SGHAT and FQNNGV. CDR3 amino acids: CASSLTLSGSSYNEQFF. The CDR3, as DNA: TGTGCCAGCAGCTTAACTCTCTCCGGGAGCTCCTACAATGAGCAGTTCTTC.

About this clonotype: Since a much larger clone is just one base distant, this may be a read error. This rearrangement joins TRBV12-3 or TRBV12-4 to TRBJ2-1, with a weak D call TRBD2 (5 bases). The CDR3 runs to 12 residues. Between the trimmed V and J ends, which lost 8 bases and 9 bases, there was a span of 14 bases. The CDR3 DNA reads TGTGCCAGCGGAGACCTTGAGGGTGAGCAGTTCTTC. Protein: CASGDLEGEQFF.

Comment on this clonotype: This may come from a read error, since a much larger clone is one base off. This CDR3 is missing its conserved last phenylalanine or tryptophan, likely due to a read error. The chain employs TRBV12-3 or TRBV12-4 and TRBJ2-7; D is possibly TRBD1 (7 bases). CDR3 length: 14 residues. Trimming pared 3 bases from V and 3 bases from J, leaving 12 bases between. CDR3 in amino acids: CASSLTGRDYEQYS. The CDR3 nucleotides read TGTGCCAGCAGTTTGACAGGGCGGGACTACGAGCAGTACTCC.

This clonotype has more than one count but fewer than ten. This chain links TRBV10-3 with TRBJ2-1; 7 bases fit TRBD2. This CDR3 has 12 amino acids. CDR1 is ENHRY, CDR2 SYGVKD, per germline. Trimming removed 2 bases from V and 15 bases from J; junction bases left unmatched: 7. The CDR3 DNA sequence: TGTGCCATCAGTGAGACGGGGAGGGTCTGGTTCTTC. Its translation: CAISETGRVWFF.

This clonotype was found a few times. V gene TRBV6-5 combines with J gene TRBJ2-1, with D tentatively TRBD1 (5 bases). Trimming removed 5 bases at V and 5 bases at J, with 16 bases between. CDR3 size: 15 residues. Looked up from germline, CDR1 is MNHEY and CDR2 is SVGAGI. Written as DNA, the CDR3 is TGTGCCAGCAGTCTGACAGTCGAGGTACACAATGAGCAGTTCTTC. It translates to CASSLTVEVHNEQFF.

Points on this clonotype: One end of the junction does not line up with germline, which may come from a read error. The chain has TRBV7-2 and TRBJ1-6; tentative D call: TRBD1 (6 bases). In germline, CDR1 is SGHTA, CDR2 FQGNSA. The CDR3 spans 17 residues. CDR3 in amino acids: CASSSYMGARSDSPPHF. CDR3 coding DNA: TGTGCCAGCAGCTCCTACATGGGGGCCCGTAGTGATTCACCCCCCCACTTT.

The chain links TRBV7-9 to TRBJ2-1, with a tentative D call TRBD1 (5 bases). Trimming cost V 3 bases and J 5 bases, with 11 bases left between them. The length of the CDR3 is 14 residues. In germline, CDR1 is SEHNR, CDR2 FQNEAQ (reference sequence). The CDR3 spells CASSFTTRDNEQFF. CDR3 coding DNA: TGTGCCAGCAGCTTTACTACCAGGGACAATGAGCAGTTCTTC.